The rows below give T cell receptor beta chains drawn from one sample of a study of T cell changes during pregnancy in multiple sclerosis. Method: immunoSEQ multiplex PCR; TCRdb's copy keeps in-frame clones and lacks some. Altogether fewer than 60,000 clones are present, just under 95% being singletons, with the ten largest covering under 7%. This material consisted of CD8+ T cells from peripheral blood mononuclear cells, taken in the first trimester of pregnancy. Every receptor here comes from a female donor with multiple sclerosis, enrolled in a pregnancy study. CDR3s include the opening cysteine and the closing phenylalanine or tryptophan. The order of the fields is D gene, clone size, V gene, J gene, CDR3 DNA, CDR3 protein. The D gene is left open where the match is weak. A row's size may be missing; if present it is once, few, many or a size class.

D gene: NA; clone size: NA; V gene: TRBV6-6; J gene: TRBJ2-3; CDR3 DNA: TGTGCCAGCAGTCATATATCGTGGAGAGATACGCAGTATTTT; CDR3 protein: CASSHISWRDTQYF
D gene: TRBD2; clone size: NA; V gene: TRBV27; J gene: TRBJ2-4; CDR3 DNA: TGTGCCAGCAGTTGGACTAGCGGGAGGGCCAAAAACATTCAGTACTTC; CDR3 protein: CASSWTSGRAKNIQYF
D gene: NA; clone size: NA; V gene: TRBV29-1; J gene: TRBJ2-1; CDR3 DNA: TGCAGCCAGGGGATTTCCGGCTCCTACAATGAGCAGTTCTTC; CDR3 protein: CSQGISGSYNEQFF
D gene: TRBD2; clone size: NA; V gene: TRBV7-3; J gene: TRBJ2-3; CDR3 DNA: TGTGCCAGCAGCACGGGACTAGCGGGGACAGATACGCAGTATTTT; CDR3 protein: CASSTGLAGTDTQYF
D gene: TRBD1; clone size: NA; V gene: TRBV7-9; J gene: TRBJ1-2; CDR3 DNA: TGTGCCAGCAGCTTCGGGACAGGGGAAGGCTACACCTTC; CDR3 protein: CASSFGTGEGYTF
D gene: NA; clone size: NA; V gene: TRBV27; J gene: TRBJ2-1; CDR3 DNA: TGTGCCAGCAGTCTTAGCGGTAGCTCCTACAATGAGCAGTTCTTC; CDR3 protein: CASSLSGSSYNEQFF
D gene: TRBD2; clone size: NA; V gene: TRBV9; J gene: TRBJ2-3; CDR3 DNA: TGTGCCAGCAGCGTAGGGACTAGCGGGCGGGATACGCAGTATTTT; CDR3 protein: CASSVGTSGRDTQYF
D gene: TRBD2; clone size: NA; V gene: TRBV2; J gene: TRBJ2-3; CDR3 DNA: TGTGCCAGCAGTACGGGTAGCGGGAACCCAGATACGCAGTATTTT; CDR3 protein: CASSTGSGNPDTQYF
D gene: NA; clone size: NA; V gene: TRBV19; J gene: TRBJ2-1; CDR3 DNA: TGTGCCAGTAGTATCAGCTCCTACAATGAGCAGTTCTTC; CDR3 protein: CASSISSYNEQFF
D gene: TRBD1; clone size: NA; V gene: TRBV7-9; J gene: TRBJ1-1; CDR3 DNA: TGTGCCAGCAGATACGGACAGGGCCGGGGCACTGAAGCTTTCTTT; CDR3 protein: CASRYGQGRGTEAFF
D gene: TRBD1; clone size: NA; V gene: TRBV4-3; J gene: TRBJ1-1; CDR3 DNA: TGCGCCAGCAGCCAAGACTACTGGAACAGGGGCACTGAAGCTTTCTTT; CDR3 protein: CASSQDYWNRGTEAFF
D gene: TRBD2; clone size: NA; V gene: TRBV4-2; J gene: TRBJ2-3; CDR3 DNA: TGTGCCAGCAGCCAAGAGGAACTAGCGGCTAGCACAGATACGCAGTATTTT; CDR3 protein: CASSQEELAASTDTQYF
D gene: NA; clone size: NA; V gene: TRBV4-2; J gene: TRBJ2-7; CDR3 DNA: TGTGCCAGCAGCCAAGATGCGTACGAGCAGTACTTC; CDR3 protein: CASSQDAYEQYF
D gene: TRBD1; clone size: once; V gene: TRBV27; J gene: TRBJ1-2; CDR3 DNA: TGTGCCACCTACCAAGGACAGGGGCATGGCTACACCTTC; CDR3 protein: CATYQGQGHGYTF
D gene: NA; clone size: once; V gene: TRBV5-6; J gene: TRBJ2-5; CDR3 DNA: TGTGCCAGCAGCTTGGGGGCCCAGGAGACCCAGTACTTC; CDR3 protein: CASSLGAQETQYF
D gene: TRBD1; clone size: NA; V gene: TRBV2; J gene: TRBJ1-5; CDR3 DNA: TGTGCCAGCAGGGACAGGCTACATAGCAATCAGCCCCAGCATTTT; CDR3 protein: CASRDRLHSNQPQHF
D gene: NA; clone size: NA; V gene: TRBV29-1; J gene: TRBJ1-1; CDR3 DNA: TGCAGCGTGACAGCGAACACTGAAGCTTTCTTT; CDR3 protein: CSVTANTEAFF
D gene: TRBD2; clone size: NA; V gene: TRBV28; J gene: TRBJ2-7; CDR3 DNA: TGTGCCAGCAGTGGACTAGCGGGAGCCGAAGAGCAGTACTTC; CDR3 protein: CASSGLAGAEEQYF
D gene: NA; clone size: NA; V gene: TRBV29-1; J gene: TRBJ2-1; CDR3 DNA: TGCAGCGTACGAAGAGGTGGGGAGCAGTTCTTC; CDR3 protein: CSVRRGGEQFF
D gene: TRBD1; clone size: NA; V gene: TRBV27; J gene: TRBJ1-1; CDR3 DNA: TGTGCCAGCAGTGGGACAGCGAACACTGAAGCTTTCTTT; CDR3 protein: CASSGTANTEAFF
D gene: NA; clone size: NA; V gene: TRBV27; J gene: TRBJ1-4; CDR3 DNA: TGTGCCAGCAGTACTATACGGGCCAGAGGGCTTATTAATGAAAAACTGTTTTTT; CDR3 protein: CASSTIRARGLINEKLFF
D gene: NA; clone size: NA; V gene: TRBV28; J gene: TRBJ1-5; CDR3 DNA: TGTGCCAGCAGTTTGGTACTCCTTGTGCAGCCCCAGCATTTT; CDR3 protein: CASSLVLLVQPQHF
D gene: TRBD1; clone size: NA; V gene: TRBV11-2; J gene: TRBJ1-1; CDR3 DNA: TGTGCCAGCAGCCCAAGGGACAGGGGATTCACTGAAGCTTTCTTT; CDR3 protein: CASSPRDRGFTEAFF
D gene: NA; clone size: NA; V gene: TRBV19; J gene: TRBJ2-2; CDR3 DNA: TGTGCCAGTAGTATAGATTTGAGCGTGACAGTCGACACCGGGGAGCTGTTTTTT; CDR3 protein: CASSIDLSVTVDTGELFF
D gene: TRBD2; clone size: NA; V gene: TRBV6-6; J gene: TRBJ2-7; CDR3 DNA: TGTGCCAGCAGTTACTACGCGGGAGGGCCTAACGGCGAGCAGTACTTC; CDR3 protein: CASSYYAGGPNGEQYF
D gene: NA; clone size: NA; V gene: TRBV5-6; J gene: TRBJ1-4; CDR3 DNA: TGTGCCAGCAGCTTGGAGACAGATCCTAATGAAAAACTGTTTTTT; CDR3 protein: CASSLETDPNEKLFF
D gene: TRBD1; clone size: NA; V gene: TRBV11-3; J gene: TRBJ2-5; CDR3 DNA: TGTGCCAGCAGGGGACAGGGGGAAGAGACCCAGTACTTC; CDR3 protein: CASRGQGEETQYF
D gene: TRBD2; clone size: once; V gene: TRBV19; J gene: TRBJ2-3; CDR3 DNA: TGTGCCAGTAGTATAGATGGGGGACTAGCGGGAGTAGGAGATACGCAGTATTTT; CDR3 protein: CASSIDGGLAGVGDTQYF
D gene: NA; clone size: NA; V gene: TRBV5-4; J gene: TRBJ2-1; CDR3 DNA: TGTGCCAGCAGCCGGGGGGCTTGGGGGGAGGGCCCAGAAAATGAGCAGTTCTTC; CDR3 protein: CASSRGAWGEGPENEQFF
D gene: NA; clone size: NA; V gene: TRBV9; J gene: TRBJ2-1; CDR3 DNA: TGTGCCAGCAGCGTAGTTCCAAATGAGCAGTTCTTC; CDR3 protein: CASSVVPNEQFF
D gene: TRBD2; clone size: NA; V gene: TRBV11-2; J gene: TRBJ2-3; CDR3 DNA: TGTGCCAGCAGCTTAGGACTAGCCAGCACAGATACGCAGTATTTT; CDR3 protein: CASSLGLASTDTQYF
D gene: NA; clone size: NA; V gene: TRBV29-1; J gene: TRBJ2-1; CDR3 DNA: TGCAGCGTTGGAGCAGGGGGGAATGAGCAGTTCTTC; CDR3 protein: CSVGAGGNEQFF
D gene: NA; clone size: NA; V gene: TRBV9; J gene: TRBJ2-2; CDR3 DNA: TGTGCCAGCAGCGTAGCGCGCGGGGAGCTGTTTTTT; CDR3 protein: CASSVARGELFF
D gene: NA; clone size: NA; V gene: TRBV19; J gene: TRBJ1-1; CDR3 DNA: TGTGCCAGTAACCCCGGAGGGACTGAAGCTTTCTTT; CDR3 protein: CASNPGGTEAFF
D gene: NA; clone size: NA; V gene: TRBV10-1; J gene: TRBJ2-7; CDR3 DNA: TGCGCCAGCAGTGCAGACAGTTACTACGAGCAGTACTTC; CDR3 protein: CASSADSYYEQYF
D gene: NA; clone size: NA; V gene: TRBV7-9; J gene: TRBJ2-3; CDR3 DNA: TGTGCCAGCACCCCCGGCGCGGGCCCCCGACAGCAGTATTTT; CDR3 protein: CASTPGAGPRQQYF
D gene: NA; clone size: NA; V gene: TRBV19; J gene: TRBJ1-1; CDR3 DNA: TGTGCCAGTAGGACGAACCGGGGTACGAACACTGAAGCTTTCTTT; CDR3 protein: CASRTNRGTNTEAFF
D gene: NA; clone size: NA; V gene: TRBV27; J gene: TRBJ2-7; CDR3 DNA: TGTGCCAGCAGTTTATCGGCGGGTAACTCCTACGAGCAGTACTTC; CDR3 protein: CASSLSAGNSYEQYF
D gene: NA; clone size: NA; V gene: TRBV5-6; J gene: TRBJ1-2; CDR3 DNA: TGTGCCAGCAGCCCACTCCCGGGGGATGCTAAGAGTTGCTATGGCTACACCTTC; CDR3 protein: CASSPLPGDAKSCYGYTF
D gene: TRBD2; clone size: NA; V gene: TRBV5-1; J gene: TRBJ2-7; CDR3 DNA: TGCGCCAGCAGCCTCGTGACTAGCGGGCCCTCCTACGAGCAGTACTTC; CDR3 protein: CASSLVTSGPSYEQYF
D gene: NA; clone size: NA; V gene: TRBV30; J gene: TRBJ2-7; CDR3 DNA: TGTGCCTGGAGTGCGCTGAACGGCTACGAGCAGTACTTC; CDR3 protein: CAWSALNGYEQYF
D gene: TRBD1; clone size: once; V gene: TRBV19; J gene: TRBJ1-1; CDR3 DNA: TGTGCCAGTAGTATAGGCACAGGGGGAGGTGAAGCTTTCTTT; CDR3 protein: CASSIGTGGGEAFF
D gene: TRBD2; clone size: NA; V gene: TRBV4-2; J gene: TRBJ2-5; CDR3 DNA: TGTGCCAGCAGCCAAGATCCTAGCGGGGGAGAGACCCAGTACTTC; CDR3 protein: CASSQDPSGGETQYF
D gene: NA; clone size: NA; V gene: TRBV4-1; J gene: TRBJ2-7; CDR3 DNA: TGCGCCAGCAGCCAACTAGACGCGAGCTACGAGCAGTACTTC; CDR3 protein: CASSQLDASYEQYF
D gene: TRBD2; clone size: once; V gene: TRBV11-3; J gene: TRBJ2-2; CDR3 DNA: TGTGCCAGCAAAAACGGGACTAGCGGGTACACCGGGGAGCTGTTTTTT; CDR3 protein: CASKNGTSGYTGELFF
D gene: TRBD2; clone size: NA; V gene: TRBV13; J gene: TRBJ2-5; CDR3 DNA: TGTGCCAGCAGCCAGAGGACTAGCGGGAGGGGGGAGACCCAGTACTTC; CDR3 protein: CASSQRTSGRGETQYF
D gene: TRBD1; clone size: NA; V gene: TRBV2; J gene: TRBJ1-1; CDR3 DNA: TGTGCCAGCTGGGACAGGACCTATGAAGCTTTCTTT; CDR3 protein: CASWDRTYEAFF